Shown below are 2 T cell receptor beta chains from a single sample sequenced in a study of regulatory T cells in long-lasting Graves disease. Time point indicated: persistent/refractory GD, antithyroid drugs over 5 years with positive TRAb. PBMC-derived RNA was used for the TCR library. Sequencing libraries for TCR beta were prepared with iRepertoire HTBI primers and Arm-PCR of CDR3 regions. TCRdb re-analysed the multiplex PCR reads in MiXCR, keeping a single row per CDR3 protein. The sample consists of around 340,000 distinct CDR3 sequences, about 20% of them appearing once. The sequenced sample was peripheral blood mononuclear cells (PBMCs), obtained when the disease was refractory, from a patient treated with antithyroid drugs. Every receptor here comes from a female donor with Graves disease.

V usage is TRBV7-2 and J usage is TRBJ2-2; 8 bases match TRBD2. Per germline, CDR1 SGHTA and CDR2 FQGNSA. Unmatched junction bases numbered 4, after V lost 2 bases and J lost 5 bases. The CDR3 sequence is 15 residues long. The CDR3: CASSLTGGPTGELFF. The CDR3 nucleotides are TGTGCCAGCAGCTTAACGGGGGGGCCGACCGGGGAGCTGTTTTTT.

The J gene is TRBJ2-2, the V gene TRBV5-1; 13 bases are shared with TRBD2. The CDR3 runs to 18 residues. Germline V gene sequence: CDR1 SGHRS, CDR2 YFSETQ. V gave up 0 bases and J gave up 3 bases; unmatched junction bases: 5. CDR3 sequence: CASSLVRGLAGHTGELFF. Written as DNA, the CDR3 is TGCGCCAGCAGCTTGGTCAGGGGACTAGCGGGACACACCGGGGAGCTGTTTTTT.